This TCR beta chain was profiled in a study of shared clonotypes between healthy human individuals. Germline values: CDR1 MNHEY, CDR2 SMNVEV (reference sequence). V lost 4 bases and J 3 bases, leaving 7 bases between the germline ends. CDR3 length: 12 residues. Sequencing was performed with immunoSEQ multiplex PCR; in TCRdb, only in-frame clones are kept and a portion is missing. There are about 2,200,000 clones in the sample; approximately 94% occur only once, and roughly 1.7% lies in the top ten. In the naive CD8 group, cells lacked CD45RO and were positively selected for CCR7, so terminally differentiated effector memory CD45RA+ cells were left out. Every contributor of samples was a Caucasian grown-up residing in Nashville, Tennessee.

This TCR came from a man aged 18 to 35 in good health. Some clones in this sample may be carry-over from other donors' samples. The J gene is TRBJ2-7, the V gene TRBV27; D gene unclear. Sequenced: naive CD8+ T cells from PBMCs. The CDR3 sequence is CASSSSRYEQYF. For the CDR3, the DNA is TGTGCCAGCAGTTCCTCCCGCTACGAGCAGTACTTC.